The following is a T cell receptor (beta chain) sequence with its context. The antigen remains unidentified. The sample originates from a study of regulatory T cells in long-lasting Graves disease. Study-level results: Persistent Graves' patients showed less TCR diversity than newly diagnosed ones.

iRepertoire HTBI primers and Arm-PCR of CDR3 regions built TCR beta libraries. TCRdb redid the calling of the multiplex PCR reads with MiXCR, one entry per CDR3 protein. The data contain about 620,000 distinct CDR3 sequences, about 15% of them singletons. The CDR3 contains 19 residues. Germline CDR1 and CDR2: MGHRA and YSYEKL. The V and J ends lost 0 bases and 1 base, in that order; junction bases with no gene match: 6. The time point was: newly diagnosed GD, antithyroid drugs for less than 3 months. The authors made the TCR library using RNA they extracted from PBMCs. This sample was shared with a second study, whose subject was T cells in Graves' hyperthyroidism and ophthalmopathy. As reported in that work: Stability of Graves' hyperthyroidism was defined as absent ophthalmopathy progression within 18 months.

V usage is TRBV4-1 and J usage is TRBJ2-1; 13 bases map to TRBD2. The source was peripheral blood mononuclear cells (PBMCs), collected at new diagnosis, from a patient treated with antithyroid drugs. The TCR sequence derives from a woman aged 25-40 years with Graves disease. DNA of the CDR3: TGCGCCAGCAGCCAAGATAGGACTAGCGGGAGATTTTCCTACAATGAGCAGTTCTTC. Its translation: CASSQDRTSGRFSYNEQFF.